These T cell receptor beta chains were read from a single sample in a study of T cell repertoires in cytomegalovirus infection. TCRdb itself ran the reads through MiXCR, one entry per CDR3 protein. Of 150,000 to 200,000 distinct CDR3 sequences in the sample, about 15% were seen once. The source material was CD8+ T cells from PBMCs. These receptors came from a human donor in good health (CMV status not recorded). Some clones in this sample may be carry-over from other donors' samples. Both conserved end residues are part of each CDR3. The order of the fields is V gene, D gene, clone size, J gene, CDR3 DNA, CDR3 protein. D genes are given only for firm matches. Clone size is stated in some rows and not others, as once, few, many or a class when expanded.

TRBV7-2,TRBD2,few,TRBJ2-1,TGTGCCAGCAGCTCGAGGACTAGCGGGGGGGTTTACAATGAGCAGTTCTTC,CASSSRTSGGVYNEQFF
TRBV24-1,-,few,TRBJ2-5,TGTGCCACCAGCCAGACGGACCAAGAGACCCAGTACTTC,CATSQTDQETQYF
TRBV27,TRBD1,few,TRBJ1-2,TGTGCCAGCAGTTCAAGACAGGGGGACTATGGCTACACCTTC,CASSSRQGDYGYTF
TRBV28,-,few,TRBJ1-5,TGTGCCAGCAGCTATACAACAGGCGTCCAGCCCCAGCATTTT,CASSYTTGVQPQHF
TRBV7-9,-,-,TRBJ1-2,TGTGCCAGCAGCCCCCCTGAAACCTATGGCTACACCTTC,CASSPPETYGYTF
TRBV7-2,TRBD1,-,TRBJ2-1,TGTGCCAGCAGCTTCGACAGGGAGAAGAAGGGTACCTACAATGAGCAGTTCTTC,CASSFDREKKGTYNEQFF
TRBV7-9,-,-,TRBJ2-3,TGTGCCAGCAGCGTGCCAGGGAGAAGCACAGATACGCAGTATTTT,CASSVPGRSTDTQYF
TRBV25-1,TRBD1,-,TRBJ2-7,TGTGCCAGCAGTACGACAGGGTTGACTTACGAGCAGTACTTC,CASSTTGLTYEQYF
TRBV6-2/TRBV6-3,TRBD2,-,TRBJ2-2,TGTGCCAGCAGTCAGCGGGGGGCACCGGAGGAGCTGTTTTTT,CASSQRGAPEELFF
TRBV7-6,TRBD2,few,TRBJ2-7,TGTGCCAGCAGTACTCTAGCGGGGCGTGGGGCCGAGCAGTACTTC,CASSTLAGRGAEQYF
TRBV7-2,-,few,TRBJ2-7,TGTGCCAGCAGCTTTTTCTCCAAAACCTACGAGCAGTACTTC,CASSFFSKTYEQYF
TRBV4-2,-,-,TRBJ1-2,TGTGCCAGCAGCCAAGGACCCAACTATGGCTACACCTTC,CASSQGPNYGYTF
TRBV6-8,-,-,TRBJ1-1,TGTGCCAGCAGCCCCGCCGGGGGAGGGGCTTTCTTT,CASSPAGGGAFF
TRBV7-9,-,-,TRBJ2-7,TGTGCCAGCAGCTTAGCGCCGGGACATCTCTACGAGCAGTACTTC,CASSLAPGHLYEQYF
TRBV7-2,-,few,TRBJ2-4,TGTGCCAGCAGCTTAGGAGTTAGTGGCAGCCTAGCCAAAAACATTCAGTACTTC,CASSLGVSGSLAKNIQYF
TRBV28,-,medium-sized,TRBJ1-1,TGTGCCAGCAGTTTAGGGTTCTCAGGGAACACTGAAGCTTTCTTT,CASSLGFSGNTEAFF
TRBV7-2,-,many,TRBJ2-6,TGTGCCAGCAGCACCATACAGAGCTCTGGGGCCAACGTCCTGACTTTC,CASSTIQSSGANVLTF
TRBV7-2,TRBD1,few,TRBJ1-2,TGTGCCAGCAGCACAAATCGGGACAGTTACTATGGCTACACCTTC,CASSTNRDSYYGYTF
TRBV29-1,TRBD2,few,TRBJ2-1,TGCAGCGTTTCCGGGACTAGCGGCTCCTACAATGAGCAGTTCTTC,CSVSGTSGSYNEQFF
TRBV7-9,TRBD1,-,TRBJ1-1,TGTGCCAGCAGCTTAGCACAGGGGGGCACTGAAGCTTTCTTT,CASSLAQGGTEAFF
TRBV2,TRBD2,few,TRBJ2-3,TGTGCCAGCAGTGAGTTAACTAGCGGGTCCACAGATACGCAGTATTTT,CASSELTSGSTDTQYF
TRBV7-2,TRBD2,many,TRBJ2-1,TGTGCCAGCAGCTTAAGGGCTAGCGGCTACAATGAGCAGTTCTTC,CASSLRASGYNEQFF
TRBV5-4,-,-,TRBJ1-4,TGTGCCAGCAGCAGGGATGGTGAAAAACTGTTTTTT,CASSRDGEKLFF
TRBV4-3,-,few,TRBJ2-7,TGCGCCAGCAGCCAAGGGTCAGGGGGGGCCTACGAGCAGTACTTC,CASSQGSGGAYEQYF
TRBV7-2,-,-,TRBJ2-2,TGTGCCAGCAGCTTGTCGCAGGCGACCGGGGAGCTGTTTTTT,CASSLSQATGELFF
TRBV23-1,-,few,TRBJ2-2,TGCGCCAGCAGTCGGAACACCTATGTTTTT,CASSRNTYVF
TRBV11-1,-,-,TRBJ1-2,TGTGCCAGCAGCTTAGGGATCGGGACGACCTATGGCTACACCTTC,CASSLGIGTTYGYTF
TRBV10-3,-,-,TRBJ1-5,TGTGCCATCAGTGAGTCCTCAGCCAGGCGTCGTCAGCCCCAGCATTTT,CAISESSARRRQPQHF
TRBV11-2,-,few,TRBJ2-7,TGTGCCAGCAGCTTAGATAATGGACTGGGACGGATACAGGCCTACGAGCAGTACTTC,CASSLDNGLGRIQAYEQYF
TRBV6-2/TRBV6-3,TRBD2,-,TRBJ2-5,TGTGCCAGCAGTTACTTTAGCGGGGTGGGGGAGACCCAGTACTTC,CASSYFSGVGETQYF
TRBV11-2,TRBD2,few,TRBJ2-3,TGTGCCAGCAGCTTAGCCCGCGGGAGACCCACAGATACGCAGTATTTT,CASSLARGRPTDTQYF
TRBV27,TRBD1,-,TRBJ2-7,TGTGCCAGCAGGGGACAGGGAGGAATCGACGAGCAGTACTTC,CASRGQGGIDEQYF
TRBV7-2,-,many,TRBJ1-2,TGTGCCAGCAGCTACGGGAATCTGGGCTATGGCTACACCTTC,CASSYGNLGYGYTF
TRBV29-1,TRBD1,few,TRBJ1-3,TGCAGCGTCCGGACAGGGGGACTCTCTGGAAACACCATATATTTT,CSVRTGGLSGNTIYF
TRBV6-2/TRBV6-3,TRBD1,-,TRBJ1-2,TGTGCCAGCAGTTATCGGACAGGGGGCGCGAAGGGCTACACCTTC,CASSYRTGGAKGYTF
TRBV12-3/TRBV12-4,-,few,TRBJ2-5,TGTGCCAGCAGTGCGGACCGAGAACAAGAGACCCAGTACTTC,CASSADREQETQYF
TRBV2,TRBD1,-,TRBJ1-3,TGTGCCGGGCAGGGACAGAGGAACTCTGGAAACACCATATATTTT,CAGQGQRNSGNTIYF
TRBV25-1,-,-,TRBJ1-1,TGTGCCAGCAACGAGGACAGAACAATGAACACTGAAGCTTTCTTT,CASNEDRTMNTEAFF
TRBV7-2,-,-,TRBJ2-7,TGTGCCAGCAGCGCATACCACGGGGGCTCCTACGAGCAGTACTTC,CASSAYHGGSYEQYF
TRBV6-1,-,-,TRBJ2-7,TGTGCCAGCAGTGAAGCGAGGGGGACACCCTTCGAGCAGTACTTC,CASSEARGTPFEQYF
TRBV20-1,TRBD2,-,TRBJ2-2,TGCAGTGCTAGAGGTAGCGGGAGGTCGGACACCGGGGAGCTGTTTTTT,CSARGSGRSDTGELFF
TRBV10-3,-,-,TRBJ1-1,TGTGCCATCAGTGAGCGGGGAGCGATGAACACTGAAGCTTTCTTT,CAISERGAMNTEAFF
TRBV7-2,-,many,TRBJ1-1,TGTGCCAGCAGCTTCCGCCGAGTTTACACTGAAGCTTTCTTT,CASSFRRVYTEAFF
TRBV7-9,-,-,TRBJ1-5,TGTGCCAGCAGCTTAGGAGGGATCGGACAGCCCCAGCATTTT,CASSLGGIGQPQHF
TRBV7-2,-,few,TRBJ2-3,TGTGCCAGCAGCCAACAGCCTTTAGGAACCCGAGACACAGATACGCAGTATTTT,CASSQQPLGTRDTDTQYF
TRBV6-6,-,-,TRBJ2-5,TGTGCCAGCAGTTACTCGAGTGAGACCCAGTACTTC,CASSYSSETQYF
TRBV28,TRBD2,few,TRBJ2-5,TGTGCCAGCAGCGGACTAGCGGTAGAGACCCAGTACTTC,CASSGLAVETQYF